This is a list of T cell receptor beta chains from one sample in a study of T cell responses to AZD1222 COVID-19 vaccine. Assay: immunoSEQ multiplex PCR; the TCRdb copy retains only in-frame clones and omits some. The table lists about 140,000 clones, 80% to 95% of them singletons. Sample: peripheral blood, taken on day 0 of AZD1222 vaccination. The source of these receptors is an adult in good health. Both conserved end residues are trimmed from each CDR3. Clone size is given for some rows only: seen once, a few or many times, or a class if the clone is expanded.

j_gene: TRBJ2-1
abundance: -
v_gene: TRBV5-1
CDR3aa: ASSLSKGSYNEQF

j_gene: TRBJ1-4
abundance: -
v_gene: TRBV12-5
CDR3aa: ASALGGRDNEKLF

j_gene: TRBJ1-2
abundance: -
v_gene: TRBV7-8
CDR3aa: ASSFDRDGYT

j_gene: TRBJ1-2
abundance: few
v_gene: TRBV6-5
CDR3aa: ASSLRDGYGYT

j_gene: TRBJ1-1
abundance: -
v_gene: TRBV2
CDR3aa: ASSEHLNTEAF

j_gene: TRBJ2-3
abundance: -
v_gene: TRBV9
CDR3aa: ASSPREGGADTQY

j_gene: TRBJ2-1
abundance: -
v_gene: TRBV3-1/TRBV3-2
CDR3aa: ASSRRDEWDEQF

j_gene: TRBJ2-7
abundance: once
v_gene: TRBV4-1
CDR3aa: ASSQGLAGVSEQY

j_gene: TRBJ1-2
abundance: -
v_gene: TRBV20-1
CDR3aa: SASSGVRGYT

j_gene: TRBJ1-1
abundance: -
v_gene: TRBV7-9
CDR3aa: ASSLVGALTEAF

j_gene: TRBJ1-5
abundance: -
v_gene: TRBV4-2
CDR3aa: ASSQERGGTSKPQH

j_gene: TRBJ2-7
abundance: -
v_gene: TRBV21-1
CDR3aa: ASSERVLGTRYYEQY

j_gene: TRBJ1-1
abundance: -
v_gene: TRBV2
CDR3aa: ASRYTEAF

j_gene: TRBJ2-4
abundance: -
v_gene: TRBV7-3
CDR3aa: ASSLSGDSLAKNIQY

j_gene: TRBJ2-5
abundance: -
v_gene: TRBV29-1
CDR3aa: SVEVPGVQETQY

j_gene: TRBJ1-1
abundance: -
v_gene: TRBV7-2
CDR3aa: ASILHKEGTEAF

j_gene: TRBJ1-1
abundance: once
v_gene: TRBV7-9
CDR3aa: ASTQQGYTEAF

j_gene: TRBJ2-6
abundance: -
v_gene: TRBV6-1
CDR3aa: ASSVQISSGANVLT

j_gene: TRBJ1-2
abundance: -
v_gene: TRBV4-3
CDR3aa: ASSQIATGTSGYT

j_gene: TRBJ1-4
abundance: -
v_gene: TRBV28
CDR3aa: ASSTGEKLF

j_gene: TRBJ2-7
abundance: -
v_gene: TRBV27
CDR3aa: ASSSPGQGSSEQY

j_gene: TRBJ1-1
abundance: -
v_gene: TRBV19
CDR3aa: ASSMGVDRMNTEAF

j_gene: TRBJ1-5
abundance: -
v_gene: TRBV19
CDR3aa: ASKKGDQPQH

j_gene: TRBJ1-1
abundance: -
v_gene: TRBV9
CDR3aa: ASRKGEGTEAF

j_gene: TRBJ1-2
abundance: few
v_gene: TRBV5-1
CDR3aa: ASRNPGPYYGYT

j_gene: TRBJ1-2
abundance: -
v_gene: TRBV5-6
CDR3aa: ASSLSLQAFYGYT

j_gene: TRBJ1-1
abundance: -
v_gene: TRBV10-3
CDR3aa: AISKGNAEAF

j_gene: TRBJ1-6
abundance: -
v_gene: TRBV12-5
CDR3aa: ASGLEFGSPLH

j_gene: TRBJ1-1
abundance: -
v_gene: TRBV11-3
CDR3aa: ASSGRFTEAF

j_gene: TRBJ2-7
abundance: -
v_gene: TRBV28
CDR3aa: ASSSRLADLWEQY

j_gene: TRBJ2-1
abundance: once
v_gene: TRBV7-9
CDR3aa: ASSSEWAAYNEQF

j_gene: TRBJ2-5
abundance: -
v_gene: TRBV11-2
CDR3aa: ASSPKLATTETQY

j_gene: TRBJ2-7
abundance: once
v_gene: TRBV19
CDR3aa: ARDHRAPPRSEQY

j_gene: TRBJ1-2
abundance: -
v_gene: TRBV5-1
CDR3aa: ASSLYPGTDYGYT

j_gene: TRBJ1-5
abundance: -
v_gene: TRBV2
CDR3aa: ASSETGNSNQPQH

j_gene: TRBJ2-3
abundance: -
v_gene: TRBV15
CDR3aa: ATSSPLGVLAGTDTQY

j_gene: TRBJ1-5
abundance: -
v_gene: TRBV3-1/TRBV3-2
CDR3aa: ASSQKQGYQPQH

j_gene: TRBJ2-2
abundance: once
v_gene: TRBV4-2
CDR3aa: ASSRSGGAGGELF

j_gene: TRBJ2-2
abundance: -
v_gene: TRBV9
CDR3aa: ASSERRSGELF

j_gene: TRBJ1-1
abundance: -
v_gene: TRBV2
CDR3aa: ASSEARRGTEAF

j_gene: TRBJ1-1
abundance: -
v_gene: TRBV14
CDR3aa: ASSQERHTEAF

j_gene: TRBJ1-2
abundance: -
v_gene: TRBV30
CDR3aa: AWRSRVGYGYT

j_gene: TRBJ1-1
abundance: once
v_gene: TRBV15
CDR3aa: ATSASPGQGTTEAF

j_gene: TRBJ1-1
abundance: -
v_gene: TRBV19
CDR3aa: ASCPITGTYGNTEAF

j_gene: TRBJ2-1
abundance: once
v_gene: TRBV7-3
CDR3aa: ASSLTPRGGYNEQF

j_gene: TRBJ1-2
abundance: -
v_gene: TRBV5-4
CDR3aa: ASSGRSEGLGYT

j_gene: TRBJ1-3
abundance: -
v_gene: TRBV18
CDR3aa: ASRTGGSGNTIY

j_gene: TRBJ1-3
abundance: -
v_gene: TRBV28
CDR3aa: ASATIGTEGDTIY

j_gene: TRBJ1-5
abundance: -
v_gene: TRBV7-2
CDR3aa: ASSPRRGQPQH

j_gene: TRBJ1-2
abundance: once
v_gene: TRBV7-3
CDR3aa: ASSPGPFYGYT